Here is one TCR beta chain with its context. What it recognizes is unknown. There are 15 residues in the CDR3. Per the germline V gene, CDR1 is MNHEY and CDR2 is SVGAGI. Trimming cost V 6 bases and J 10 bases; bases outside gene matches: 14. The record originates from a study of vaccination effects on CD4 cells after COVID-19. The study, taken as a whole, reports: Late post-vaccination samples showed marked contraction of infection- and vaccine-induced clones.

Having been cultured for around ten days, the cells underwent CD4+ T cell isolation. IL-2 medium supplanted half the medium on days 3 and 7. Only in-frame clones appear in the TCRdb table, and some are missing; sequencing was by immunoSEQ multiplex PCR. The sample contains about 37,000 clones, approximately 72% of which appear only once. The rearrangement uses TRBV6-5 and TRBJ2-1; 8 bases fit TRBD2. Sample: CD4+ T cells from PBMCs cultured without peptide, taken before COVID-19 vaccination. This sequence originates from a human donor who received a COVID-19 vaccine. The CDR3 bases are TGTGCCAGCAGGCGTGGCACTAGCGGTTCTCCGGAGCAGTTCTTC. Translation: CASRRGTSGSPEQFF.